This T cell receptor beta chain was documented in a study of shared clonotypes between healthy human individuals. Study results and limitations: Generation probabilities were higher for clonotypes shared across all four sorted-subset donors than for unshared ones.

The sorted-subset replicate PCRs were given approximately 190 ng DNA, which is some 29,000 T cell genomes. This table comes from immunoSEQ multiplex PCR, and its TCRdb copy is limited to in-frame clones, with some not included. This sample has approximately 500,000 clones, with less than 96% found just once. This clone came up a few times. Its antigen is not known. Germline V gene lookup returns CDR1 SGHTA and CDR2 FQGNSA. The CDR3 runs to 15 residues. V was cut by 3 bases and J by 0 bases, with 9 bases left in between. This receptor was obtained from a woman younger than 45 in good health. V usage is TRBV7-2 and J usage is TRBJ1-3; D might be TRBD1 (5 bases). The sample comprised naive CD4+ T cells sorted from blood. Subset here: CD45RA+ positively selected. The CDR3 spells CASSFRQSSGNTIYF. CDR3 nucleotides: TGTGCCAGCAGCTTCCGACAGAGCTCTGGAAACACCATATATTTT.